This T cell receptor beta chain was identified in a study of T cells in Graves' hyperthyroidism and ophthalmopathy. Overall study: At initial diagnosis, before any treatment had begun, peripheral blood was obtained.

This CDR3 has 18 amino acids. V was shortened by 0 bases and J by 0 bases, with 15 bases between the two germline ends. Germline CDR1 reads MNHEY; CDR2 reads SVGAGI. At least ten counts were recorded for this clonotype. TCR beta CDR3 sequences were amplified from RNA transcripts. RT-PCR in the first round (using the HTBI primer set) targeted the TCR CDR3. Each CDR3 protein gets one entry after TCRdb re-called the multiplex PCR reads with MiXCR. The sample carries about 420,000 distinct CDR3 sequences, roughly 13% recorded once. Sequences were obtained from blood. The sequence was obtained from a woman younger than 35 with Graves' hyperthyroidism. J is TRBJ1-5 and V is TRBV6-5; D uncertain. The CDR3 DNA is TGTGCCAGCAGTTACTCTGGACGGACCAGATATAGCAATCAGCCCCAGCATTTT. The encoded protein is CASSYSGRTRYSNQPQHF.